Presented here are 21 T cell receptor beta chains from one specimen sequenced in a study of blood T cell repertoires in COVID-19. Sequencing used immunoSEQ multiplex PCR; TCRdb keeps in-frame clones, though not all of them. The sample gives approximately 250,000 clones, 85% of which show up once; approximately 8.6% is in the top ten. Sequenced material: PBMCs or T cells enriched from blood (not recorded which). The receptor source for this set is a woman aged 50 to 65 with acute COVID-19.

The chain is built from TRBV19 and TRBJ2-2, with 10 bases fitting TRBD2. V was pared by 6 bases and J by 0 bases, with 13 bases of the junction left unmatched. CDR1 and CDR2 from the germline V gene are LNHDA and SQIVND (reference sequence). The CDR3 runs 19 residues. The CDR3 loop is CASRNREGSGGSNTGELFF. CDR3 DNA: TGTGCCAGTAGAAACAGGGAAGGTAGCGGGGGGTCGAACACCGGGGAGCTGTTTTTT. Using reference TRBV19 and TRBJ2-2 for the parts outside the CDR3, the full variable domain is DGGITQSPKYLFRKEGQNVTLSCEQNLNHDAMYWYRQDPGQGLRLIYYSQIVNDFQKGDIAEGYSVSREKKESFPLTVTSAQKNPTAFYLCASRNREGSGGSNTGELFFGEGSRLTVL.

The chain recombines TRBV2 with TRBJ2-5; the D is unclear. The CDR3 loop spans 14 amino acids. V was pared by 1 base and J by 5 bases, with 11 bases between. Germline lookup yields CDR1 SNHLY and CDR2 FYNNEI. CDR3 coding DNA: TGTGCCAGCAGTGAAGTGGCCCTGAGGGAGACCCAGTACTTC. Protein product: CASSEVALRETQYF.

The rearrangement uses TRBV4-2 and TRBJ1-2; perhaps TRBD1 as D (5 bases). The CDR3 has 12 residues. V shed 7 bases and J shed 5 bases, with 11 bases lying between them. Germline assignment: CDR1 LGHNA and CDR2 YNFKEQ. The CDR3 nucleotides are TGTGCCAGCACTTCAGGGAGGTATGGCTACACCTTC. Translation: CASTSGRYGYTF.

The chain links TRBV6-1 to TRBJ2-4; D not resolved. CDR1 is MNHNS and CDR2 is SASEGT in the germline V gene. Trimming shortened V by 2 bases and J by 0 bases, and 8 bases separated the two germline ends. The CDR3 runs to 15 residues. The chain's CDR3 is CASSEPGPAKNIQYF. As DNA, the CDR3 is TGTGCCAGCAGTGAACCGGGTCCAGCCAAAAACATTCAGTACTTC.

This chain's CDR3 is CAINPGTGSYEQYF. The CDR3 bases are TGTGCCATCAACCCCGGGACAGGCTCCTACGAGCAGTACTTC. This rearrangement joins TRBV10-3 to TRBJ2-7, with TRBD1 matching over 8 bases. V lost 7 bases and J lost 0; bases outside the gene matches: 5. There are 14 residues in the CDR3. The V gene's germline CDR1 is ENHRY and CDR2 SYGVKD.

This clone was recorded once. This chain links TRBV9 with TRBJ2-1; 16 positions match TRBD2. Per the germline V gene, CDR1 is SGDLS and CDR2 is YYNGEE. With 2 bases clipped from V and 6 bases from J, the junction kept 2 bases outside the gene matches. The CDR3 is 16 residues long. This CDR3 reads CASSVGTSGGANEQFF. CDR3 coding DNA: TGTGCCAGCAGCGTCGGGACTAGCGGGGGGGCCAATGAGCAGTTCTTC.

The chain employs TRBV4-2 and TRBJ1-6; 8 nucleotides line up with TRBD1. The CDR3 totals 16 residues. Germline V gene data show CDR1 as LGHNA and CDR2 as YNFKEQ. V was clipped by 2 bases and J by 8 bases; unmatched bases: 8. The CDR3 is CASSQKTGARDSPLHF. CDR3 nucleotide sequence: TGTGCCAGCAGCCAAAAGACAGGGGCCAGGGATTCACCCCTCCACTTT.

The chain links TRBV4-3 to TRBJ1-2, with D possibly TRBD1 on 6 matching bases. This CDR3 contains 18 residues. The germline V and J ends were trimmed by 0 bases and 5 bases, with 22 bases remaining between them. The germline V gene encodes CDR1 LGHNA and CDR2 YSLEER. The CDR3 DNA sequence: TGCGCCAGCAGCCAAGATAGTTGGTCAGGACAGATGACATATGGCTACACCTTC. Its protein is CASSQDSWSGQMTYGYTF.

The count of this clone is one. The chain couples TRBV12-3 or TRBV12-4 to TRBJ1-2; D is unclear. CDR3 length equals 13 residues. V lost 3 bases to trimming and J lost 6 bases, with 11 bases between them. The CDR3 reads CASSFGPRNGYTF. As DNA, the CDR3 is TGTGCCAGCAGTTTTGGGCCAAGAAATGGCTACACCTTC.

The rearrangement joins TRBV6-2 or TRBV6-3 to TRBJ2-2, with D possibly TRBD1 on 6 matching bases. The ends were cut back, 1 base at V and 6 bases at J, with 9 bases in the middle. CDR3 length: 14 residues. CDR1 MNHEY and CDR2 SVGEGT come from the germline V gene. The CDR3 DNA sequence: TGTGCCAGCAGTTACTTGTCAGGGGCCGGGGAGCTGTTTTTT. It yields the protein CASSYLSGAGELFF.

The chain combines TRBV30 with TRBJ2-2; D is uncertain. CDR1 and CDR2 from the germline V gene are GTSNPN and SVGIG (reference sequence). Trimming took 1 base from V and 3 from J, leaving 6 bases between them. There are 13 residues in the CDR3. CDR3 protein: CAWSGSYTGELFF. For the CDR3, the DNA is TGTGCCTGGAGTGGTAGTTACACCGGGGAGCTGTTTTTT.

The chain carries TRBV19 and TRBJ1-1, with 7 positions matching TRBD1. Germline V CDR1 and CDR2: LNHDA, SQIVND (reference sequence). V shed 5 bases, J shed 1 base, and the junction held 7 bases outside the gene matches. This CDR3 has 15 amino acids. Here the CDR3 reads CASSSRQGGNTEAFF. The CDR3 DNA reads TGTGCCAGTAGTTCCCGACAGGGTGGGAACACTGAAGCTTTCTTT.

The rearrangement joins TRBV7-2 to TRBJ1-1; no firm D call. The CDR3 has 13 residues. The V end lost 4 bases, the J end lost 1 base, and 7 bases lay between the germline ends. Germline CDR1 reads SGHTA; CDR2 reads FQGNSA. The CDR3 DNA sequence: TGTGCCAGCAGCTCCCACAGGAACACTGAAGCTTTCTTT. Protein product: CASSSHRNTEAFF. The variable domain in full, completed from reference TRBV7-2 and TRBJ1-1, reads GAGVSQSPSNKVTEKGKDVELRCDPISGHTALYWYRQSLGQGLEFLIYFQGNSAPDKSGLPSDRFSAERTGGSVSTLTIQRTQQEDSAVYLCASSSHRNTEAFFGQGTRLTVV.

The chain has TRBV18 and TRBJ1-5; D is uncertain. Trimming cost V 6 bases and J 4 bases, with 10 bases left between them. Germline V CDR1 and CDR2: KGHSH, LQKENI. This CDR3 is 13 amino acids long. CDR3 sequence: CASSDSSNQPQHF. The CDR3 DNA sequence: TGTGCCAGCTCGGACTCGAGTAATCAGCCCCAGCATTTT.

The table lists this clone with a count of one. V is TRBV29-1 and J is TRBJ2-7; the match to TRBD1 covers 7 bases. The J segment lost 4 bases and the V segment lost 6 bases, leaving 9 bases of the junction unmatched. Germline lookup yields CDR1 SQVTM and CDR2 ANQGSEA. This CDR3 comprises 13 residues. The CDR3 DNA sequence: TGCAGCGTCCAACAGGGGATAGGGTACGAGCAGTACTTC. Its translation is CSVQQGIGYEQYF.

The V call is TRBV7-8, the J call TRBJ2-2; weak D call: TRBD2 (6 bases). Germline loops: CDR1 SGHVS, CDR2 FQNEAQ. V was clipped by 2 bases and J by 7 bases, with 11 bases between them. CDR3 length: 14 amino acids. In nucleotides, the CDR3 is TGTGCCAGCAGCTTACTCGGGCGGGACGGGGAGCTGTTTTTT. Encoded protein: CASSLLGRDGELFF.

The chain couples TRBV19 to TRBJ2-3; 7 nucleotides align to TRBD1. After removal of 3 bases from V and 6 bases from J, the junction contained 3 bases not matched to a gene. Per the germline V gene, CDR1 is LNHDA and CDR2 is SQIVND (reference sequence). This CDR3 contains 13 residues. The CDR3 nucleotides read TGTGCCAGTAGTATCGGCAGGGGGGATACGCAGTATTTT. Translated, it gives CASSIGRGDTQYF.

CDR3 sequence reads: CASSSKRPGSGGELFF. Written as DNA, the CDR3 is TGTGCCAGCAGCTCAAAACGACCAGGGTCCGGCGGGGAGCTGTTTTTT. The chain uses TRBV7-7 and TRBJ2-2; maybe TRBD1 (5 bases). V was cut by 4 bases and J by 7 bases, with 19 bases left in between. Per the germline V gene, CDR1 is SSHAT and CDR2 is FNYEAQ (reference sequence). CDR3 size: 16 residues.

The J gene is TRBJ2-3, the V gene TRBV7-3, with 7 positions matching TRBD2. The V gene's germline CDR1 is SGHTA and CDR2 FQGTGA. CDR3 length: 16 amino acids. V lost 4 bases, J lost 0 bases, and 7 bases stayed unmatched. CDR3: CASSYSSGTSTDTQYF. The CDR3, as DNA: TGTGCCAGCAGCTACTCTAGCGGCACTAGCACAGATACGCAGTATTTT.

The gene calls are TRBV19 and TRBJ2-3; D remains ambiguous. The germline V and J ends were trimmed by 8 bases and 3 bases, with 15 bases remaining between them. This CDR3 spans 14 amino acids. CDR1 LNHDA and CDR2 SQIVND come from the germline V gene (reference sequence). The CDR3 sequence is CASHDGRPTDTQYF. The CDR3 DNA reads TGTGCCAGTCACGATGGCAGGCCGACAGATACGCAGTATTTT.

The chain joins TRBV30 to TRBJ1-1; no firm D call. The CDR3 has 11 residues. Germline CDR1 and CDR2: GTSNPN and SVGIG (reference sequence). The CDR3 DNA sequence: TGTGCTGGAGGGAATAACACTGAAGCTTTCTTT. Amino acids: CAGGNNTEAFF.